The T cell receptor (beta chain) described here comes from a study of blood T cell repertoires in COVID-19. Across the whole study: COVID-19 samples collected from the United States, Italy and Spain covered acute and convalescent phases.

Authors' data handling: Estimated nucleated cell counts came from reference gene primer amplification. Libraries were prepared by immunoSEQ multiplex PCR; TCRdb keeps only in-frame clonotypes and omits some of them. V and J calls and clone size are those listed in that table; D and trimming were worked out from the DNA. Among 250,000 to 300,000 clones listed, roughly 84% were seen once. Per the germline V gene, CDR1 is KGHSH and CDR2 is LQKENI. J gave up 4 bases and V 3 bases, and 3 bases lay outside the gene matches. The CDR3 loop spans 15 amino acids. The rearrangement joins TRBV18 to TRBJ1-3; 10 nucleotides agree with TRBD1. This clonotype was obtained from a woman between 18 and 29 years old with acute or convalescent COVID-19. The sample taken for sequencing was peripheral blood. In DNA, the CDR3 is TGTGCCAGCTCACCGACAGGGGGCCTGGGAAACACCATATATTTT. This codes for CASSPTGGLGNTIYF.